The next 28 T cell receptor beta chains were all read from a single sample in a study of a mutant IDH1 vaccine in newly diagnosed glioma. Regarding time point: baseline, week 1 (first vaccination visit). Described treatment: pre-vaccination baseline after standard-of-care therapy. Profiled with immunoSEQ multiplex PCR; TCRdb holds only in-frame clones, not every one. The sample has 85,000 to 100,000 clones, around 90% seen once. Sequencing was performed on PBMCs, taken from a glioma patient treated with radiotherapy, temozolomide or both. The receptor set was obtained from a woman aged 45 to 65 with glioma.

The chain joins TRBV6-6 to TRBJ2-2, with no clear D. The CDR3 length is 14 residues. The V gene's germline CDR1 is MNHNY and CDR2 SVGAGI (reference sequence). V dropped 2 bases and J dropped 5 bases, with 9 bases sitting between them. CDR3 bases: TGTGCCAGCAGTTACAACCAAAGGACCGGGGAGCTGTTTTTT. The encoded protein is CASSYNQRTGELFF.

The chain is built from TRBV27 and TRBJ1-5; tentative D call: TRBD1 (6 bases). CDR3 length: 14 amino acids. The ends were cut back, 1 base at V and 5 bases at J, with 9 bases in the middle. Germline V gene lookup returns CDR1 MNHEY and CDR2 SMNVEV (reference sequence). The CDR3 spells CASSLFKGDQPQHF. The CDR3 nucleotides are TGTGCCAGCAGTTTATTTAAGGGGGATCAGCCCCAGCATTTT.

This chain connects TRBV30 to TRBJ2-1, with 8 nucleotides matching TRBD1. The junction had 12 bases not matched to a gene; V was cut back by 2 bases and J by 9 bases. CDR1 and CDR2 (germline): GTSNPN, SVGIG (reference sequence). This CDR3 region has 15 residues. CDR3 protein: CAWSTDRGSRVEQFF. The CDR3 nucleotides are TGTGCCTGGAGTACAGACAGGGGCAGCCGTGTTGAGCAGTTCTTC.

The chain employs TRBV28 and TRBJ2-7; TRBD1 matches at 9 bases. The germline V gene encodes CDR1 MDHEN and CDR2 SYDVKM. The CDR3 is 15 residues long. Unmatched junction bases numbered 7, after V lost 5 bases and J lost 2 bases. DNA for the CDR3: TGTGCCAGCAGTCCCTGGACAGGGGCCCCCTACGAGCAGTACTTC. Protein product: CASSPWTGAPYEQYF. Using reference TRBV28 and TRBJ2-7 for the parts outside the CDR3, the full variable domain is DVKVTQSSRYLVKRTGEKVFLECVQDMDHENMFWYRQDPGLGLRLIYFSYDVKMKEKGDIPEGYSVSREKKERFSLILESASTNQTSMYLCASSPWTGAPYEQYFGPGTRLTVT.

The chain links TRBV18 to TRBJ1-4, with D perhaps TRBD1 (6 bases). V was shortened by 4 bases and J by 2 bases, with 8 bases between the two germline ends. CDR3 size: 14 residues. CDR1 is KGHSH and CDR2 is LQKENI in the germline V gene. CDR3 residues: CASSQGETNEKLFF. CDR3 DNA: TGTGCCAGCTCACAGGGGGAGACTAATGAAAAACTGTTTTTT.

J is TRBJ1-5 and V is TRBV6-1, with 7 nucleotides matching TRBD1. CDR3 size: 14 residues. Trimming took 8 bases from V and 5 from J; bases not matched to a gene: 9. Germline assignment: CDR1 MNHNS and CDR2 SASEGT. CDR3 amino acids: CASGQQGIHQPQHF. The CDR3 region has the DNA TGTGCCAGCGGACAACAGGGGATCCATCAGCCCCAGCATTTT.

V and J are TRBV5-4 and TRBJ2-2; D may be TRBD1 (6 bases). Per germline, CDR1 SGHNT and CDR2 YYREEE (reference sequence). Trimming left V 0 bases short and J 2 bases short, with 11 bases between. This CDR3 region has 16 residues. The CDR3 DNA reads as TGTGCCAGCAGCTTGGCGGGGACATTAAACACCGGGGAGCTGTTTTTT. Amino acid sequence: CASSLAGTLNTGELFF.

The chain recombines TRBV30 with TRBJ1-6; D not resolved. This CDR3 contains 15 residues. Germline V gene data show CDR1 as GTSNPN and CDR2 as SVGIG (reference sequence). V lost 3 bases and J lost 5, with 14 bases in between. CDR3 DNA: TGTGCCTGGAGGTCAACGGGAAGGAATAATTCACCCCTCCACTTT. The encoded protein is CAWRSTGRNNSPLHF.

V and J are TRBV6-5 and TRBJ1-2; TRBD1 matches 9 bases. Germline CDR1 reads MNHEY; CDR2 reads SVGAGI. The trim removed 10 bases at V and 3 bases at J, leaving 6 bases unmatched. The CDR3 loop spans 13 amino acids. CDR3 sequence reads: CAIKGQGHYGYTF. For the CDR3, the DNA is TGTGCCATCAAGGGACAGGGCCACTATGGCTACACCTTC.

The rearrangement uses TRBV29-1 and TRBJ2-7, with D unclear. This CDR3 is built from 15 residues. Germline CDR1 and CDR2: SQVTM and ANQGSEA. Trimming took off 2 bases at V and 0 bases at J, with 14 bases between the two ends. CDR3 sequence: CSVELGSGLSYEQYF. The CDR3, as DNA: TGCAGCGTTGAATTGGGGTCGGGCCTCTCCTACGAGCAGTACTTC.

The chain combines TRBV11-2 with TRBJ1-2; D remains unclear. The germline CDR1 and CDR2 sequences are SGHAT and FQNNGV. The CDR3 is 14 residues long. V dropped 1 base and J dropped 0 bases, with 6 bases sitting between them. This CDR3 is CASSLGRTNYGYTF. CDR3 sequence (DNA): TGTGCCAGCAGCTTAGGGCGCACTAACTATGGCTACACCTTC. Supplemented by reference TRBV11-2 and TRBJ1-2, the full variable domain reads EAGVAQSPRYKIIEKRQSVAFWCNPISGHATLYWYQQILGQGPKLLIQFQNNGVVDDSQLPKDRFSAERLKGVDSTLKIQPAKLEDSAVYLCASSLGRTNYGYTFGSGTRLTVV.

The chain uses TRBV7-2 and TRBJ2-7; 10 nucleotides line up with TRBD2. After removal of 5 bases from V and 1 base from J, the junction contained 5 bases not matched to a gene. Germline-derived CDR1 and CDR2 are SGHTA and FQGNSA. The length of the CDR3 is 15 residues. CDR3 DNA: TGTGCCAGCAGCGCCGGGACTAGCGAATCCTACGAGCAGTACTTC. Protein sequence: CASSAGTSESYEQYF. The variable domain in full, with the rest retrieved from reference TRBV7-2 and TRBJ2-7, is GAGVSQSPSNKVTEKGKDVELRCDPISGHTALYWYRQSLGQGLEFLIYFQGNSAPDKSGLPSDRFSAERTGGSVSTLTIQRTQQEDSAVYLCASSAGTSESYEQYFGPGTRLTVT.

This rearrangement joins TRBV6-4 to TRBJ2-7; no clear D gene. Germline V gene sequence: CDR1 MRHNA, CDR2 SNTAGT. The CDR3 runs 15 residues. Trimming stripped 2 bases from V and 0 bases from J, with 11 bases between. CDR3 residues: CASSDPTRLSYEQYF. The CDR3 DNA is TGTGCCAGCAGTGACCCAACGCGGCTCTCCTACGAGCAGTACTTC.

The chain carries TRBV6-6 and TRBJ1-6, with TRBD1 as a possible D gene (5 bases). The CDR3 sequence is 16 residues long. Germline V gene lookup returns CDR1 MNHNY and CDR2 SVGAGI (reference sequence). Trimming stripped 0 bases from V and 8 bases from J, with 14 bases between. This CDR3 reads CASSYSSPPGDSPLHF. CDR3 DNA sequence: TGTGCCAGCAGTTACTCGAGCCCCCCGGGGGATTCACCCCTCCACTTT.

V is TRBV11-1 and J is TRBJ1-2, with 8 positions matching TRBD1. Germline CDR1 reads SGHAT; CDR2 reads FQDESV (reference sequence). The CDR3 is 18 amino acids. J was trimmed by 1 base and V by 4 bases; bases with no gene match: 14. The CDR3 DNA follows: TGTGCCAGCAGCTCCGGTGGACAGGGAGGCAAAATTAACTATGGCTACACCTTC. Amino acids: CASSSGGQGGKINYGYTF. Using reference TRBV11-1 and TRBJ1-2 for the parts outside the CDR3, the full variable domain is EAEVAQSPRYKITEKSQAVAFWCDPISGHATLYWYRQILGQGPELLVQFQDESVVDDSQLPKDRFSAERLKGVDSTLKIQPAELGDSAMYLCASSSGGQGGKINYGYTFGSGTRLTVV.

This rearrangement joins TRBV28 to TRBJ2-7, with D possibly matching TRBD2 (6 bases). The CDR3 consists of 14 residues. The V end was cut by 9 bases, the J end by 2 bases, with 17 bases between. Germline V gene lookup returns CDR1 MDHEN and CDR2 SYDVKM. The CDR3 sequence is CASGDSGATYEQYF. CDR3 DNA: TGTGCCAGTGGTGATAGCGGAGCCACCTACGAGCAGTACTTC. Using reference TRBV28 and TRBJ2-7 for the parts outside the CDR3, the full variable domain is DVKVTQSSRYLVKRTGEKVFLECVQDMDHENMFWYRQDPGLGLRLIYFSYDVKMKEKGDIPEGYSVSREKKERFSLILESASTNQTSMYLCASGDSGATYEQYFGPGTRLTVT.

The V call is TRBV27, the J call TRBJ2-5; D is possibly TRBD1 or TRBD2 (5 bases each). Germline V gives CDR1 MNHEY, CDR2 SMNVEV (reference sequence). The length of the CDR3 is 15 residues. Trimming left V 5 bases short and J 2 bases short, with 15 bases between. CDR3 region: CASSRPGEGQETQYF. Here the CDR3 DNA reads TGTGCCAGCAGTCGCCCCGGAGAGGGGCAAGAGACCCAGTACTTC.

The chain joins TRBV7-9 to TRBJ2-3; TRBD2 might be the D (5 bases). The CDR3 loop spans 15 amino acids. Germline V gives CDR1 SEHNR, CDR2 FQNEAQ (reference sequence). The V gene lost 5 bases and the J gene lost 2 bases, with 14 bases spanning the gap. The CDR3 DNA is TGTGCCAGCAGCCAGATCGGGGTTTCCACAGATACGCAGTATTTT. Its translation: CASSQIGVSTDTQYF.

This rearrangement joins TRBV6-5 to TRBJ2-7; the match to TRBD1 covers 8 bases. The CDR3 has 15 residues. The ends lost 7 bases at V and 2 bases at J; junction bases unmatched: 10. Germline-derived CDR1 and CDR2 are MNHEY and SVGAGI. The CDR3 spells CASTRAWTGTYEQYF. CDR3 in DNA: TGTGCCAGCACCAGGGCTTGGACAGGGACCTACGAGCAGTACTTC.

V gene TRBV5-1 combines with J gene TRBJ1-2; D is undetermined. The CDR3 runs to 15 residues. The V gene's germline CDR1 is SGHRS and CDR2 YFSETQ. Trimming took off 2 bases at V and 1 base at J, with 12 bases between the two ends. The CDR3 DNA reads TGCGCCAGCAGCTTACCGTCATCTTATAACTATGGCTACACCTTC. This sequence encodes CASSLPSSYNYGYTF.

The CDR3 DNA reads TGTGCCAGTACCAGAGCGGTAGGAACCTACAATGAGCAGTTCTTC. It specifies CASTRAVGTYNEQFF. The chain joins TRBV19 to TRBJ2-1, with D tentatively TRBD2 (5 bases). The V end lost 7 bases, the J end lost 2 bases, and 15 bases lay between the germline ends. The CDR3 consists of 15 residues. The germline V gene encodes CDR1 LNHDA and CDR2 SQIVND (reference sequence).

The genes are TRBV6-6 and TRBJ1-3, with a possible D match to TRBD1 (6 bases). The germline CDR1 and CDR2 sequences are MNHNY and SVGAGI (reference sequence). The CDR3 spans 15 residues. V lost 6 bases and J 4 bases, leaving 16 bases between the germline ends. The CDR3 coding sequence is TGTGCCAGCAGAATCCCAGGGGCTCTGGGAAACACCATATATTTT. It yields the protein CASRIPGALGNTIYF.

The V and J genes are TRBV28 and TRBJ2-1; perhaps TRBD1 as D (5 bases). The CDR3 has 16 residues. The germline gives CDR1 MDHEN, CDR2 SYDVKM. Between the trimmed V and J ends, which lost 5 bases and 0 bases, there was a span of 14 bases. Here the CDR3 reads CASSTKQESSYNEQFF. The DNA for the CDR3 is TGTGCCAGCAGTACGAAACAGGAGAGCTCCTACAATGAGCAGTTCTTC.

V gene TRBV27 combines with J gene TRBJ1-5; TRBD1 agrees at 7 bases. Germline V gene data show CDR1 as MNHEY and CDR2 as SMNVEV (reference sequence). Trimming cost V 5 bases and J 4 bases; bases outside gene matches: 14. The CDR3 sequence is 17 residues long. The CDR3 is CASSLRQGAHRNQPQHF. DNA of the CDR3: TGTGCCAGCAGTCTCCGACAGGGCGCTCATCGAAATCAGCCCCAGCATTTT.

This chain uses TRBV10-3 with TRBJ2-7; D not resolved. V lost 7 bases and J 4 bases, leaving 14 bases between the germline ends. The V gene's germline CDR1 is ENHRY and CDR2 SYGVKD. CDR3 length: 13 amino acids. CDR3 in amino acids: CAIKAYLEYEQYF. DNA for the CDR3: TGTGCCATCAAGGCATATCTAGAGTACGAGCAGTACTTC.

V usage is TRBV10-3 and J usage is TRBJ2-7; 16 bases fit TRBD2. Germline loops: CDR1 ENHRY, CDR2 SYGVKD. J lost 3 bases, V lost 5 bases, and 4 bases had no gene match. This CDR3 has 16 residues. The CDR3 nucleotides read TGTGCCATCAGTTCCGGGACTAGCGGGAGGGACTACGAGCAGTACTTC. It translates to CAISSGTSGRDYEQYF.

This chain joins TRBV6-7 and TRBJ2-5, with 11 bases lining up with TRBD1. TRBV6-7 is designated an ORF whose function remains uncertain. V shed 7 bases and J 7 bases; nucleotides not matched to a gene: 17. The CDR3 totals 17 residues. The CDR3 sequence: CASNPELRDRGLGTQYF. The CDR3 DNA follows: TGTGCCAGCAATCCCGAACTGAGGGACAGGGGGTTGGGGACCCAGTACTTC.

The rearrangement links TRBV6-5 to TRBJ2-5; 11 bases fit TRBD2. The CDR3 is 15 amino acids. Germline values: CDR1 MNHEY, CDR2 SVGAGI. V lost 6 bases to trimming and J lost 2 bases; unmatched junction nucleotides: 5. The CDR3 reads CASRLAGGPQETQYF. DNA of the CDR3: TGTGCCAGCAGGCTAGCGGGGGGACCTCAAGAGACCCAGTACTTC.